What follows are 14 T cell receptor beta chains derived from one specimen sequenced in a study of blood T cells in healthy people across ages. Together with a sample-barcoded 5' primer, a J-beta primer mix was included in a second PCR lasting roughly 6 to 12 cycles. TCRdb re-analysed the 5' RACE reads in MiXCR, keeping a single row per CDR3 protein. The sample records hundreds of thousands of distinct CDR3 sequences, roughly 50% being singletons. Sequenced: blood. These receptors originate from a man aged 35-49 years in good health.

The CDR3 nucleotides read TGCAGTGCTAGACGGCTAGCGGGGGGACGCAATGAGCAGTTCTTC. Amino acid sequence: CSARRLAGGRNEQFF. J is TRBJ2-1 and V is TRBV20-1; 11 positions match TRBD2. Germline CDR1 DFQATT, CDR2 SNEGSKA (reference sequence). This CDR3 has 15 residues. With 2 bases clipped from V and 6 bases from J, the junction kept 6 bases outside the gene matches.

The chain combines TRBV3-1 with TRBJ2-3, with D perhaps TRBD2 (5 bases). CDR1 is LGHDT, CDR2 YNNKEL, per germline (reference sequence). The CDR3 covers 12 residues. The V end was cut by 3 bases, the J end by 8 bases, with 9 bases between. For the CDR3, the DNA is TGTGCCAGCAGCCAGGAGGAAGGTACGCAGTATTTT. Its protein product is CASSQEEGTQYF.

J is TRBJ2-7 and V is TRBV20-1; possible D gene TRBD1, 5 bases. The CDR3 is 15 residues long. Germline CDR1 and CDR2: DFQATT and SNEGSKA (reference sequence). The V and J ends lost 1 base and 3 bases respectively, with 16 bases between them. CDR3 loop: CSARGGWASVYEQYF. In DNA form, the CDR3 reads TGCAGTGCTAGAGGGGGCTGGGCCAGCGTCTACGAGCAGTACTTC.

About this clonotype: Relative to the germline gene, one junction end is altered; a read error may explain this. The gene calls are TRBV7-7 and TRBJ2-5, with 8 bases aligning to TRBD2. Germline CDR1 SSHAT, CDR2 FNYEAQ (reference sequence). The CDR3 contains 14 residues. The CDR3 loop is CASSPGTRLETQYF. The CDR3 DNA is TGTGCTAGCAGCCCCGGGACTAGGTTGGAGACCCAGTACTTC.

On this clonotype: At one end the junction does not follow the germline gene, possibly because of a read error. The genes are TRBV6-5 and TRBJ2-1; no definite D call. The CDR3 length is 12 residues. Per the germline V gene, CDR1 is MNHEY and CDR2 is SVGAGI. For the CDR3, the DNA is TGTGCCAGCACTTCCAGGTACAATGAGCGGTTCTTC. Amino acids: CASTSRYNERFF.

The chain employs TRBV3-1 and TRBJ1-2; D is undetermined. The ends were cut back, 4 bases at V and 5 bases at J, with 17 bases in the middle. This CDR3 spans 15 amino acids. Germline CDR1 and CDR2: LGHDT and YNNKEL (reference sequence). The CDR3 sequence is CASSLGSLRVYGYTF. The DNA of the CDR3 is TGTGCCAGCAGCCTGGGAAGTCTTAGGGTTTATGGCTACACCTTC.

This clonotype was seen only a few times. This sequence joins TRBV6-1 and TRBJ2-3; perhaps TRBD2 as D (5 bases). The V and J ends lost 2 bases and 0 bases respectively, with 12 bases between them. The CDR3 runs 16 residues. Germline V gene sequence: CDR1 MNHNS, CDR2 SASEGT. The CDR3 reads CASSEIQGGSTDTQYF. The CDR3 region has the DNA TGTGCCAGCAGTGAAATACAAGGAGGTAGCACAGATACGCAGTATTTT.

V usage is TRBV6-5 and J usage is TRBJ2-3, with 10 nucleotides matching TRBD2. Germline V gene lookup returns CDR1 MNHEY and CDR2 SVGAGI. V shed 2 bases and J 4 bases; nucleotides not matched to a gene: 6. CDR3 length: 16 amino acids. CDR3 loop: CASSYLASGSPDTQYF. The CDR3 DNA is TGTGCCAGCAGTTACCTAGCTAGCGGGAGCCCAGATACGCAGTATTTT.

The V gene is TRBV7-2, the J gene TRBJ2-4; TRBD2 agrees at 13 bases. The better agreement between TRBJ2-7 and the DNA end casts doubt on the J call. The CDR3 extends over 16 amino acids. Germline loops: CDR1 SGHTA, CDR2 FQGNSA. This CDR3 reads CANSVGTSGNSYEQYF. CDR3 coding DNA: TGTGCCAACTCGGTGGGGACTAGCGGGAACTCCTACGAGCAGTACTTC.

The chain has TRBV7-6 and TRBJ1-6; 8 positions agree with TRBD1. CDR1 is SGHVS and CDR2 is FNYEAQ in the germline V gene. The CDR3 consists of 16 residues. V shed 2 bases and J 8 bases; nucleotides not matched to a gene: 8. In nucleotides, the CDR3 is TGTGCCAGCAGCTTAAAAGACGGACAGGGCCATTCACCCCTCCACTTT. This gives the protein CASSLKDGQGHSPLHF.

This clonotype was counted a few times. V gene TRBV5-1 combines with J gene TRBJ2-7; 14 positions match TRBD2. CDR3 length: 16 amino acids. Per germline, CDR1 SGHRS and CDR2 YFSETQ. V lost 2 bases, J lost 5 bases, and 6 bases stayed unmatched. CDR3 bases: TGCGCCAGCAGCTTAGGACTAGCGGGAGGTTTCGACGAGCAGTACTTC. This translates into CASSLGLAGGFDEQYF.

This chain uses TRBV4-2 with TRBJ1-5; D perhaps matches TRBD1 (5 bases). The length of the CDR3 is 19 residues. V lost 0 bases and J 5 bases, leaving 23 bases between the germline ends. Germline CDR1 and CDR2: LGHNA and YNFKEQ. CDR3 sequence (DNA): TGTGCCAGCAGCCAAGAATTACAATGGCAGGGAGGCCCGCATCAGCCCCAGCATTTT. Encoded protein: CASSQELQWQGGPHQPQHF.

This chain links TRBV7-8 with TRBJ2-3; 9 bases map to TRBD2. The CDR3 has 17 amino acids. CDR1 is SGHVS, CDR2 FQNEAQ, per germline. J lost 1 base, V lost 5 bases, and 10 bases had no gene match. CDR3: CASSPAGGAFRTDTQYF. The DNA of the CDR3 is TGTGCCAGCAGCCCGGCGGGGGGGGCATTCCGCACAGATACGCAGTATTTT.

J is TRBJ2-3 and V is TRBV20-1; 7 bases agree with TRBD2. Germline V gene lookup returns CDR1 DFQATT and CDR2 SNEGSKA (reference sequence). J gave up 4 bases and V 6 bases, and 7 bases lay outside the gene matches. This CDR3 spans 13 amino acids. The CDR3 nucleotides are TGCAGTGCGGGACTAAACAGTCCAGATACGCAGTATTTT. As protein: CSAGLNSPDTQYF.